These 15 T cell receptor beta chains share one sample of origin, sequenced in a study of cytomegalovirus exposure and HLA in healthy donors. The PCR ran on 60 Vbeta and 13 Jbeta primers. The repertoire was sequenced with immunoSEQ multiplex PCR; TCRdb's copy has only in-frame clones and lacks some. The sample yields over 70,000 clones, about 73% seen once. The sequenced sample was PBMCs. The receptors here all came from a woman aged 45-65 years in good health and CMV-seropositive.

The chain has TRBV5-1 and TRBJ2-7; the D is unclear. The germline V gene encodes CDR1 SGHRS and CDR2 YFSETQ. This CDR3 comprises 11 residues. V was shortened by 1 base and J by 5 bases, with 4 bases between the two germline ends. The CDR3 loop reads CASSLSDEQYF. DNA for the CDR3: TGCGCCAGCAGCTTGTCCGACGAGCAGTACTTC.

V usage is TRBV12-5 and J usage is TRBJ2-1; D ambiguous. There are 14 residues in the CDR3. The V gene's germline CDR1 is LGHNT and CDR2 FRNRAP. The V end lost 3 bases, the J end lost 3 bases, and 9 bases lay between the germline ends. CDR3 nucleotides: TGTGCTAGTGGTTTTGGGCAAATCTACAATGAGCAGTTCTTC. This sequence encodes CASGFGQIYNEQFF. Together with reference TRBV12-5 and TRBJ2-1, the CDR3 gives the full variable domain: DARVTQTPRHKVTEMGQEVTMRCQPILGHNTVFWYRQTMMQGLELLAYFRNRAPLDDSGMPKDRFSAEMPDATLATLKIQPSEPRDSAVYFCASGFGQIYNEQFFGPGTRLTVL.

J is TRBJ1-6 and V is TRBV30; possible D gene TRBD1, 6 bases. Deletions cut 1 base from V and 6 bases from J, with 7 bases between. The CDR3 runs to 13 residues. The germline V gene has CDR1 GTSNPN and CDR2 SVGIG (reference sequence). CDR3 amino acids: CAWSGDINSPLHF. Written as DNA, the CDR3 is TGTGCCTGGAGTGGGGACATTAATTCACCCCTCCACTTT.

This clone was seen only a few times. V is TRBV5-1 and J is TRBJ1-2; 7 positions match TRBD1. The V and J ends lost 1 base and 7 bases, in that order; junction bases with no gene match: 4. The CDR3 sequence is 13 residues long. CDR1 and CDR2 from the germline V gene are SGHRS and YFSETQ. The CDR3 loop is CASSLQGDSGYTF. CDR3 in DNA: TGCGCCAGCAGCTTGCAGGGGGATAGTGGCTACACCTTC.

The chain recombines TRBV21-1 with TRBJ1-6. TRBV21-1 corresponds to a pseudogene. The CDR3 is made up of 14 amino acids. In DNA, the CDR3 is TGTGCCAGCAGCAAACGTATGTGTCATTCACCCCTCCACTTT. Its protein product is CASSKRMCHSPLHF.

This chain connects TRBV5-5 to TRBJ2-7; 10 nucleotides match TRBD2. The germline V gene has CDR1 SGHKS and CDR2 YYEKEE (reference sequence). CDR3 length: 15 amino acids. V was pared by 1 base and J by 0 bases, with 1 base of the junction left unmatched. CDR3 DNA: TGTGCCAGCAGCTTGACTAGCGGGAACTCCTACGAGCAGTACTTC. Encoded protein: CASSLTSGNSYEQYF.

The chain links TRBV7-2 to TRBJ2-7, with D possibly matching TRBD1 (6 bases). CDR3 size: 15 residues. V dropped 5 bases and J dropped 0 bases, with 14 bases sitting between them. Germline CDR1 reads SGHTA; CDR2 reads FQGNSA. The CDR3 sequence: CASSISPGHSYEQYF. The CDR3 coding sequence is TGTGCCAGCAGCATATCACCGGGACACTCCTACGAGCAGTACTTC.

The V gene is TRBV5-4, the J gene TRBJ2-7; 8 bases agree with TRBD2. This CDR3 has 16 residues. Germline V gene sequence: CDR1 SGHNT, CDR2 YYREEE (reference sequence). With 4 bases clipped from V and 0 bases from J, the junction kept 9 bases outside the gene matches. CDR3 DNA: TGTGCCAGCAGCCCTCGGACTAGCTCCTCCTCCTACGAGCAGTACTTC. It is translated as CASSPRTSSSSYEQYF.

The chain links TRBV4-3 to TRBJ1-4; 12 positions agree with TRBD1. Germline loops: CDR1 LGHNA, CDR2 YSLEER. The CDR3 spans 18 residues. J was trimmed by 7 bases and V by 4 bases; bases with no gene match: 13. The DNA of the CDR3 is TGCGCCAGCAGCCGATTGGGACAGGGGGCATTAGATGGTGAAAAACTGTTTTTT. Protein product: CASSRLGQGALDGEKLFF.

The V call is TRBV7-9, the J call TRBJ2-4; D remains ambiguous. The germline CDR1 and CDR2 sequences are SEHNR and FQNEAQ (reference sequence). CDR3 size: 14 residues. The V end lost 3 bases, the J end lost 6 bases, and 12 bases lay between the germline ends. CDR3 DNA sequence: TGTGCCAGCAGCTTGGTTCGAGGCGGAAACATTCAGTACTTC. Residues: CASSLVRGGNIQYF.

The chain combines TRBV6-1 with TRBJ2-3; D is uncertain. The CDR3 consists of 14 residues. CDR1 and CDR2 from the germline V gene are MNHNS and SASEGT. Trimming removed 3 bases from V and 4 bases from J, with 11 bases in between. The CDR3 DNA reads as TGTGCCAGCAGTGATCCCAGGTCCGCAGATACGCAGTATTTT. Translated, it gives CASSDPRSADTQYF.

This chain joins TRBV10-3 and TRBJ2-1, with 13 nucleotides matching TRBD2. The CDR3 has 14 amino acids. Losses at the gene ends were 3 bases for V and 8 bases for J; bases not matched to a gene: 1. The germline V gene has CDR1 ENHRY and CDR2 SYGVKD. Here the CDR3 reads CAISELAGGDEQFF. The DNA of the CDR3 is TGTGCCATCAGTGAACTAGCGGGAGGGGATGAGCAGTTCTTC.

The rearrangement joins TRBV2 to TRBJ2-2; 8 nucleotides align to TRBD1. Germline loops: CDR1 SNHLY, CDR2 FYNNEI. The CDR3 is 15 amino acids. The ends lost 6 bases at V and 8 bases at J; junction bases unmatched: 11. CDR3 coding DNA: TGTGCCAGCAGAGCCGAGCAGGGGGCTTCTGGGGAGCTGTTTTTT. It codes for CASRAEQGASGELFF.

The chain carries TRBV7-3 and TRBJ2-2; a possible D gene is TRBD1 (6 bases). This CDR3 region has 13 residues. Germline V gene lookup returns CDR1 SGHTA and CDR2 FQGTGA. The V gene lost 6 bases and the J gene lost 6 bases, with 11 bases spanning the gap. CDR3 sequence reads: CASRPGQSGELFF. The CDR3 DNA follows: TGTGCCAGCAGACCCGGACAGTCCGGGGAGCTGTTTTTT.

The genes are TRBV6-1 and TRBJ1-5; no clear D. Trimming took 1 base from V and 0 from J, leaving 7 bases between them. Per germline, CDR1 MNHNS and CDR2 SASEGT. The CDR3 has 15 residues. CDR3 sequence reads: CASSEGANSNQPQHF. CDR3 in DNA: TGTGCCAGCAGTGAAGGGGCGAATAGCAATCAGCCCCAGCATTTT.